The T cell receptor (beta chain) under discussion was sequenced for a study of human T cells and chemical hapten exposure. TCRdb analysed the RACE reads with MiXCR anew, one entry per CDR3 protein. Seen here are more than 65,000 distinct CDR3 sequences, approximately 32% observed once, and the top ten hold over 7.5%. Time point described: patch test 1, 2 weeks after DPC sensitization. The sample's treatment: therapeutic diphenylcyclopropenone sensitization with weekly scalp DPC. Germline V gene lookup returns CDR1 SGHRS and CDR2 YFSETQ. V was clipped by 2 bases and J by 0 bases, with 8 bases between them. The CDR3 has 14 residues.

Here the sequenced sample was whole blood, taken in connection with sensitization to the hapten diphenylcyclopropenone (DPC). The clonotype comes from a man aged 35 to 55 with alopecia areata. Some clones in this sample may be carry-over from other donors' samples. V gene TRBV5-1 combines with J gene TRBJ1-1; the D is unclear. The CDR3 loop reads CASSFTWMNTEAFF. DNA for the CDR3: TGCGCCAGCAGCTTCACGTGGATGAACACTGAAGCTTTCTTT.